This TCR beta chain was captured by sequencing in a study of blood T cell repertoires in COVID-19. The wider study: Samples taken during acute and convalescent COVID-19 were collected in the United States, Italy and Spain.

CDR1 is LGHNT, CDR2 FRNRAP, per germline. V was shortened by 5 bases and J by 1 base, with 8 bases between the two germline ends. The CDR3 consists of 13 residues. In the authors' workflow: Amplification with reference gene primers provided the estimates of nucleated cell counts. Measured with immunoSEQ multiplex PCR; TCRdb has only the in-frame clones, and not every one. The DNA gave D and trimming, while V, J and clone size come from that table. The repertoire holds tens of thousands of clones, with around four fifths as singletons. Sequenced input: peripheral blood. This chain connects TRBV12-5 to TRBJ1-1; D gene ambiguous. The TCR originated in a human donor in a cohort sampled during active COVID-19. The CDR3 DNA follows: TGTGCTAGTGGTCCAGAACCGAACACTGAAGCTTTCTTT. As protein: CASGPEPNTEAFF. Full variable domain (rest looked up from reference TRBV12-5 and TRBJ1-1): DARVTQTPRHKVTEMGQEVTMRCQPILGHNTVFWYRQTMMQGLELLAYFRNRAPLDDSGMPKDRFSAEMPDATLATLKIQPSEPRDSAVYFCASGPEPNTEAFFGQGTRLTVV.